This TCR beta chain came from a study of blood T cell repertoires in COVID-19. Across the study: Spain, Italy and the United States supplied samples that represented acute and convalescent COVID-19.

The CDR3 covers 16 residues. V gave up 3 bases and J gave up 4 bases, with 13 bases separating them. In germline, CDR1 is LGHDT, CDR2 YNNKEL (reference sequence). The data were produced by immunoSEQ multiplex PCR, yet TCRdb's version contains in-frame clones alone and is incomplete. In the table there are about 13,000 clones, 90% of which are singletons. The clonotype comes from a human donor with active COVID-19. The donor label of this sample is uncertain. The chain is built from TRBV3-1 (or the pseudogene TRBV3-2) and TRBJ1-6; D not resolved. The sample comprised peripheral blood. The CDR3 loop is CASSHPPTRYNSPLHF. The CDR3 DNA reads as TGTGCCAGCAGCCACCCACCGACGAGGTATAATTCACCCCTCCACTTT.